This TCR beta chain was found in a study of long-term antiretroviral therapy in people with HIV. Sequencing used immunoSEQ v3.0 at survey level. The protocol was immunoSEQ multiplex PCR, while the TCRdb copy is restricted to in-frame clones and leaves out a portion. The data contain approximately 6,500 clones, 80% to 90% of them singletons. Germline V lookup: CDR1 MNHNY, CDR2 SVGAGI (reference sequence). There are 15 residues in the CDR3. The V and J ends lost 3 bases and 0 bases respectively, with 10 bases between them. The chain carries TRBV6-6 and TRBJ2-3; the D is unclear. This TCR came from a woman between 50 and 59 years old with HIV. This specimen consisted of unsorted PBMCs, obtained 3.7 years after starting antiretroviral therapy. The CDR3 DNA reads TGTGCCAGCAGTTATAGGACGGCTAGCACAGATACGCAGTATTTT. The encoded protein is CASSYRTASTDTQYF.